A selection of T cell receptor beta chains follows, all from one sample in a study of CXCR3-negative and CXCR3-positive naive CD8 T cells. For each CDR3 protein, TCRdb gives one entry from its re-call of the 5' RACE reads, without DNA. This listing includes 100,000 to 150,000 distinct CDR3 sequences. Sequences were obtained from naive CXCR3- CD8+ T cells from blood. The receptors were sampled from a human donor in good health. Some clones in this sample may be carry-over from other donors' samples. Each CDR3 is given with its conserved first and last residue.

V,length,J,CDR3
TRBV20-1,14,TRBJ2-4,CSTLAELAKNIQYF
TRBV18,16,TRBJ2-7,CASSPPGTGSPYEQYF
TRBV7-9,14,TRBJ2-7,CASSRNPGGGEQYF
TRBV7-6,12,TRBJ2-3,CASSLFGDTQYF
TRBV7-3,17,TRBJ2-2,CASSLTGLAGTSGELFF
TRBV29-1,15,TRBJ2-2,CSVVLGSSNTAELFF
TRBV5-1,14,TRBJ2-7,CASSLEGSAYEQYF
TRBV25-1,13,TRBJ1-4,CASRTGGAGKLFF
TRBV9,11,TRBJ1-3,CASTSGNTIYF
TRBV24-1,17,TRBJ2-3,CATSDPTGTGEMDTQYF
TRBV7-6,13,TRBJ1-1,CASSLDGATEAFF
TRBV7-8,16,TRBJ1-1,CASSFLGGRVNTEAFF
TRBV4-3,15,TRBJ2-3,CASSLKRGGTDTQYF
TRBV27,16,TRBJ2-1,CASSSNSGGPYNEQFF
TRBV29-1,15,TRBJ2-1,CSVGFNGVSYNEQFF
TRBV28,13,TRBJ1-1,CASSVPGTAEAFF
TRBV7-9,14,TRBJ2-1,CASSSRDKPQGQFF
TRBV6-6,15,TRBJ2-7,CASSYFGDTPYEQYF
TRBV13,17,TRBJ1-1,CASSNTGTGHMNTEAFF
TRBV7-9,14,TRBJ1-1,CASSLAGPHTEAFF
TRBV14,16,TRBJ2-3,CASSQDGGGRTDTQYF
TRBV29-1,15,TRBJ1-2,CSVEIGVGSFRGYTF
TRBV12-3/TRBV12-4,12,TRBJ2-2,CASIRGPGELFF
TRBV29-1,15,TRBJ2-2,CSVESGQENTGELFF
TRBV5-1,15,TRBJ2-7,CASSYPQGAPNEQYF
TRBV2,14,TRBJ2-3,CAKQQGEITDTQYF
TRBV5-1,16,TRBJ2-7,CASSTIRQGANYEQYF
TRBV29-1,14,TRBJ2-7,CSVEGQGIEDEQYF
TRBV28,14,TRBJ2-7,CASSLRQGTYEQYF
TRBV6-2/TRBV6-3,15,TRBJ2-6,CASSYLLYGANVLTF
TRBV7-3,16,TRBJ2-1,CASSLRAGAIVDEQFF
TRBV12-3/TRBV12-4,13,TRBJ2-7,CASSIGTIYEQYF
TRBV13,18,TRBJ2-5,CASSLRRRDRVGQETQYF
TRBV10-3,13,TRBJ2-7,CAATGTRGYEQYF
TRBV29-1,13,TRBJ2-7,CSVEDQSSYEQYF
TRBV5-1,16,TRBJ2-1,CASSRTSGDSYNEQFF
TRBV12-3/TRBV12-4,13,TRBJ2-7,CASSSRGLGEQYF
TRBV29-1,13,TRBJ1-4,CSAQTGLNEKLFF
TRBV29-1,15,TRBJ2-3,CSVAPTGLGDDTQYF
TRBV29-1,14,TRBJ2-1,CSVESLLPYNEQFF
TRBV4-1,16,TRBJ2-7,CASSPHRGTSSYEQYF
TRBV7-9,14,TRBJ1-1,CASSLGQANTEAFF
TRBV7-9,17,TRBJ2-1,CASSLPVRASGDNEQFF
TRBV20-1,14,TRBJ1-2,CSARDTPGYYGYTF
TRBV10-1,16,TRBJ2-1,CASSRRGLSSYNEQFF
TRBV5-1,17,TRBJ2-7,CASSGQLGTSGSYEQYF
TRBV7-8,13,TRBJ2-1,CASSLVPDNEQFF
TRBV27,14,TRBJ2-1,CASSDSGRYNEQFF
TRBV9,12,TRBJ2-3,CASSQGTDTQYF
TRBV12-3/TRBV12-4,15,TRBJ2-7,CASSFGLAGSHEQYF
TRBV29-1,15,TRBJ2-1,CSVELYDGPTDEQFF
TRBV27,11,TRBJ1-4,CASSNGAELFF
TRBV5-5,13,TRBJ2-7,CASSLATFYEQYF
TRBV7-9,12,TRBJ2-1,CASSQAVDEQFF
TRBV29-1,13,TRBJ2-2,CSVETANTGELFF
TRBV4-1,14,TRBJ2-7,CASSQGYSSDEQYF
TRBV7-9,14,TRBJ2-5,CASSLGTVRETQYF
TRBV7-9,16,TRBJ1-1,CASSLRGFSADTEAFF
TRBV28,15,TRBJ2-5,CASSDTASGQETQYF